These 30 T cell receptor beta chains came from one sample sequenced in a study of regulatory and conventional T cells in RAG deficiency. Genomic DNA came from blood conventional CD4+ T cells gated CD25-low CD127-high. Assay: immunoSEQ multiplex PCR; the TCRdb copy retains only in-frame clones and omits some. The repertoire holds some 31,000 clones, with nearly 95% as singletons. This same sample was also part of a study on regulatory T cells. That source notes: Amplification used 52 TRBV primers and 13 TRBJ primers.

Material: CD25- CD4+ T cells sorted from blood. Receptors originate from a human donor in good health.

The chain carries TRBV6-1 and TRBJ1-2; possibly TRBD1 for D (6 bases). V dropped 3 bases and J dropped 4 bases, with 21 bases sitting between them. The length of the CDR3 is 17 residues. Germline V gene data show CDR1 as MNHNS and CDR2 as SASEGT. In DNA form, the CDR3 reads TGTGCCAGCAGTGACCGGGTGGGACAACTCCACCTCTATGGCTACACCTTC. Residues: CASSDRVGQLHLYGYTF.

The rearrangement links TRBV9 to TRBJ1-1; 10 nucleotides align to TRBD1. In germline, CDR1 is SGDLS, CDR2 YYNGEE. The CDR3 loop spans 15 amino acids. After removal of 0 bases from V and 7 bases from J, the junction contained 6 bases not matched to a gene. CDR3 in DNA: TGTGCCAGCAGCGTAGTAAAGGGACAGGGGATTGAAGCTTTCTTT. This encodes CASSVVKGQGIEAFF.

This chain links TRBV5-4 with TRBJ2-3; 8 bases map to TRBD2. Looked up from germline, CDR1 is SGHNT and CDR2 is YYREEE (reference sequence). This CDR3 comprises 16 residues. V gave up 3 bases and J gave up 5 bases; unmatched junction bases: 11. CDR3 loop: CASSWDGGAGGDTQYF. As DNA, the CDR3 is TGTGCCAGCAGCTGGGACGGGGGGGCAGGTGGAGATACGCAGTATTTT.

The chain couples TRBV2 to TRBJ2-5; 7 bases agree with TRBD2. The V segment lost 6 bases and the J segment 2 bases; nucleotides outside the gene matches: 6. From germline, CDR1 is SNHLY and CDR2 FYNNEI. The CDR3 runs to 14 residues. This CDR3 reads CASSGLVGQETQYF. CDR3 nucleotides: TGTGCCAGCAGCGGACTAGTAGGGCAAGAGACCCAGTACTTC.

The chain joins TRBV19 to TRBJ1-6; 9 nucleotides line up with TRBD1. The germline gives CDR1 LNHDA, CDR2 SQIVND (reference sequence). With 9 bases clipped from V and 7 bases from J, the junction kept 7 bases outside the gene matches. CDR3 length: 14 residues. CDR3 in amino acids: CASGRGQGNSPLHF. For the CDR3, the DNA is TGTGCCAGCGGAAGGGGACAGGGAAATTCACCCCTCCACTTT.

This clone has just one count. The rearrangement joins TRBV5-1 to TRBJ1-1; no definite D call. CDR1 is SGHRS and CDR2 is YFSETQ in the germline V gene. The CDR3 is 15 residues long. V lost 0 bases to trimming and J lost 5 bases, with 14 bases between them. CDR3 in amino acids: CASSLDRGMGTEAFF. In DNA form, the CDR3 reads TGCGCCAGCAGCTTGGATCGGGGAATGGGGACTGAAGCTTTCTTT.

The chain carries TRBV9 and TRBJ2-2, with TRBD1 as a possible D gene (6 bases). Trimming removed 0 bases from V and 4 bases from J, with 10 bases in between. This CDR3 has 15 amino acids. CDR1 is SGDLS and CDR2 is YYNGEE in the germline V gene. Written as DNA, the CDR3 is TGTGCCAGCAGCGTAGCCCCACAGGGCACCGGGGAGCTGTTTTTT. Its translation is CASSVAPQGTGELFF.

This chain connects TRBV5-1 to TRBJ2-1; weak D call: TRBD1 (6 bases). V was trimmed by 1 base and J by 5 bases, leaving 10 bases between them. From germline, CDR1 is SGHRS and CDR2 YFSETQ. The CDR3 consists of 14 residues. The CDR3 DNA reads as TGCGCCAGCAGCTTGAGGGGGATCAACAATGAGCAGTTCTTC. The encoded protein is CASSLRGINNEQFF.

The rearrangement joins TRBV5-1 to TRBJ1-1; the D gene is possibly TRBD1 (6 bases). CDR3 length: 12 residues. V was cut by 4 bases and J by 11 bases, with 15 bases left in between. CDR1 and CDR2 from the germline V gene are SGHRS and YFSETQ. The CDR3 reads CASSQNRVGAFF. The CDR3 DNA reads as TGCGCCAGCAGCCAAAACAGGGTCGGGGCTTTCTTT.

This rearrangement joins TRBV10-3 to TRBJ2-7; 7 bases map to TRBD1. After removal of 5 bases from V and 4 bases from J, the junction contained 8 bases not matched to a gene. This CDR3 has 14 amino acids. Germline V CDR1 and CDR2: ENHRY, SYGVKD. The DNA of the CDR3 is TGTGCCATCAGTTCCGGGACAGTAAAATACGAGCAGTACTTC. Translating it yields CAISSGTVKYEQYF.

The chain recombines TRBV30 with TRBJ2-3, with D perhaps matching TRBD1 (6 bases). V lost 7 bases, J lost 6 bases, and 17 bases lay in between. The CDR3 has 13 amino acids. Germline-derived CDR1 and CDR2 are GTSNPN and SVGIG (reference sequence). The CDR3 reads CASGQKSADTQYF. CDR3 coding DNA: TGTGCCTCAGGACAGAAGAGTGCCGATACGCAGTATTTT.

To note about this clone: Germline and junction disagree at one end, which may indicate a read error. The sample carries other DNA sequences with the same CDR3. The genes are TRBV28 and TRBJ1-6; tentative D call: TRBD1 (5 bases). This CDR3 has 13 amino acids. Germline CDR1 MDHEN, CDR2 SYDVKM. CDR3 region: CALQARVNSPLHF. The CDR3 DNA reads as TGTGCACTACAGGCTCGGGTTAATTCCCCCCTCCACTTT.

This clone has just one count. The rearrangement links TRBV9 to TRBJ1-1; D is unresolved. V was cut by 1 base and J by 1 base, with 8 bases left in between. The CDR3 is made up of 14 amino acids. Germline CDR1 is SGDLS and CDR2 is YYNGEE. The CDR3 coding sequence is TGTGCCAGCAGCGTATATGGAGGGAACACTGAAGCTTTCTTT. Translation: CASSVYGGNTEAFF.

CDR3 nucleotides: TGTGCCAGCTCACCACTGACCCGACAGGAACGTAACTATGGCTACACCTTC. Translation gives CASSPLTRQERNYGYTF. The chain employs TRBV18 and TRBJ1-2, with a possible D match to TRBD1 (6 bases). Looked up from germline, CDR1 is KGHSH and CDR2 is LQKENI. The CDR3 loop spans 17 amino acids. Trimming stripped 1 base from V and 1 base from J, with 16 bases between.

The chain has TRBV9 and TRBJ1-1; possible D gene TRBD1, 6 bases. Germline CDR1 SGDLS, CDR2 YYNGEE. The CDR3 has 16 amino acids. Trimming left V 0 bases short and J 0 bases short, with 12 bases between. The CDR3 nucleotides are TGTGCCAGCAGCGTAGGGGGCAGGGGTATGAACACTGAAGCTTTCTTT. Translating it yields CASSVGGRGMNTEAFF.

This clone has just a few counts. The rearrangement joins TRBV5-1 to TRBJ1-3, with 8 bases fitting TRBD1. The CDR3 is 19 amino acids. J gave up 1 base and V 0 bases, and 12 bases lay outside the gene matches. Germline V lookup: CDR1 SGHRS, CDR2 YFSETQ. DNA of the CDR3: TGCGCCAGCAGCTTGGCCTCGGGGACAGGTTTTTCTTCTGGAAACACCATATATTTT. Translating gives CASSLASGTGFSSGNTIYF. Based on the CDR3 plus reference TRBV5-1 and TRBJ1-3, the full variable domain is KAGVTQTPRYLIKTRGQQVTLSCSPISGHRSVSWYQQTPGQGLQFLFEYFSETQRNKGNFPGRFSGRQFSNSRSEMNVSTLELGDSALYLCASSLASGTGFSSGNTIYFGEGSWLTVV.

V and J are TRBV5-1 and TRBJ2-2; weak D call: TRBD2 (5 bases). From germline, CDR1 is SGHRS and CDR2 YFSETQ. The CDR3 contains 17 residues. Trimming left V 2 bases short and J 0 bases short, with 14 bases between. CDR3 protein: CASSFIGIGTNTGELFF. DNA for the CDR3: TGCGCCAGCAGCTTTATCGGCATCGGGACGAACACCGGGGAGCTGTTTTTT.

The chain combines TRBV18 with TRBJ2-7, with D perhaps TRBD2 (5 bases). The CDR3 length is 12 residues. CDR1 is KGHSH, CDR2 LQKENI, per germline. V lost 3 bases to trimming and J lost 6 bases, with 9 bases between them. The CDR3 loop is CASSPGRPEQYF. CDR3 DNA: TGTGCCAGCTCACCGGGGAGACCCGAGCAGTACTTC. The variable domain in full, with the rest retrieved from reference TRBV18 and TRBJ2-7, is NAGVMQNPRHLVRRRGQEARLRCSPMKGHSHVYWYRQLPEEGLKFMVYLQKENIIDESGMPKERFSAEFPKEGPSILRIQQVVRGDSAAYFCASSPGRPEQYFGPGTRLTVT.

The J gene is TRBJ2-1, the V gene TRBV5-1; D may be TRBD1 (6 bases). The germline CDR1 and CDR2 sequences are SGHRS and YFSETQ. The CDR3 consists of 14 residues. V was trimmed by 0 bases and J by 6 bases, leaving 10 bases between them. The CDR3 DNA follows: TGCGCCAGCAGCTTGGTGGCAGGGGTCAATGAGCAGTTCTTC. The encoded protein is CASSLVAGVNEQFF.

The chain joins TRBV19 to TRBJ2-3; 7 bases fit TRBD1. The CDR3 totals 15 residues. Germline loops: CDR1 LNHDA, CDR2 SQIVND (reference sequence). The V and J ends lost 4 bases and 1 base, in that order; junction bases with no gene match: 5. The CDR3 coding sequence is TGTGCCAGTAGTAACGACAGGGTCGGCACAGATACGCAGTATTTT. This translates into CASSNDRVGTDTQYF.

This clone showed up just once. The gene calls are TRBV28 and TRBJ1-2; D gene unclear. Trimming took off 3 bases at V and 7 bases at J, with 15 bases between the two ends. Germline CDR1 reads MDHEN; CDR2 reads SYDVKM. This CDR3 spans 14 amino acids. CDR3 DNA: TGTGCCAGCAGTTTGAGAGGGAGGGCGGGTGGCTACACCTTC. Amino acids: CASSLRGRAGGYTF.

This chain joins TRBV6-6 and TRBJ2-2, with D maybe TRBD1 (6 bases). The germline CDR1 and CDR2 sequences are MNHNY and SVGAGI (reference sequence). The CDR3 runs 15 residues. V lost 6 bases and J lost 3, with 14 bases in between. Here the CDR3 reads CASRVRGSDTGELFF. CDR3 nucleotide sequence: TGTGCCAGCAGAGTCAGGGGTTCCGACACCGGGGAGCTGTTTTTT.

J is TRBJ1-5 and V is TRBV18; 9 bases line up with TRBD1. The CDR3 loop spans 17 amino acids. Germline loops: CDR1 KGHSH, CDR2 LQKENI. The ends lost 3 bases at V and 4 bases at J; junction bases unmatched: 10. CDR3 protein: CASSPVRTGESNQPQHF. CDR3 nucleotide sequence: TGTGCCAGCTCACCGGTACGGACAGGGGAATCGAATCAGCCCCAGCATTTT.

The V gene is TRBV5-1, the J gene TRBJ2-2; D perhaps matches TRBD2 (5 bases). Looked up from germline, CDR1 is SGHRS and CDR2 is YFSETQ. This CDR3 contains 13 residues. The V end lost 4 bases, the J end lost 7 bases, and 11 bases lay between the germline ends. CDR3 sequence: CASSGVAGGELFF. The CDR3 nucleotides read TGCGCCAGCAGCGGAGTCGCGGGCGGGGAGCTGTTTTTT.

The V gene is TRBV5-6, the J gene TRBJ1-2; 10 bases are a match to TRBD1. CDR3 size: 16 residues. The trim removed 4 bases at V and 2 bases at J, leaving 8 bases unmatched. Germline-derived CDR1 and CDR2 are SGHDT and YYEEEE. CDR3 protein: CASSPGTGANNYGYTF. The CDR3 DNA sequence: TGTGCCAGCAGCCCCGGGACAGGGGCAAACAACTATGGCTACACCTTC.

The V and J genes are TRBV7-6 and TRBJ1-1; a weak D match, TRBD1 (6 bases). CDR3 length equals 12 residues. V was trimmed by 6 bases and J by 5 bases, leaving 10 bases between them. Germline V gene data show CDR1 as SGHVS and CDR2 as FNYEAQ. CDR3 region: CASRPQGTEAFF. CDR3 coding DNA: TGTGCCAGCAGACCTCAGGGGACTGAAGCTTTCTTT.

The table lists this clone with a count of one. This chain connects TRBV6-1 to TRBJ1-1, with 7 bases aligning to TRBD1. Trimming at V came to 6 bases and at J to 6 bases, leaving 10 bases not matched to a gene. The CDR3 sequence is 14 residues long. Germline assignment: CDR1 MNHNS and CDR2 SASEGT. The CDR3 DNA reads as TGTGCCAGCAGCACACAGGGGTATTTTGCTGAAGCTTTCTTT. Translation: CASSTQGYFAEAFF.

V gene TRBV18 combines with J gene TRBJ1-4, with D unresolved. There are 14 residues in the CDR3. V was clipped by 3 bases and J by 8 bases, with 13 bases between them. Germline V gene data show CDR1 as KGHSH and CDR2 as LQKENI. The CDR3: CASSPSPRGEKLFF. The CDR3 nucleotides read TGTGCCAGCTCACCGTCTCCGAGAGGGGAAAAACTGTTTTTT.

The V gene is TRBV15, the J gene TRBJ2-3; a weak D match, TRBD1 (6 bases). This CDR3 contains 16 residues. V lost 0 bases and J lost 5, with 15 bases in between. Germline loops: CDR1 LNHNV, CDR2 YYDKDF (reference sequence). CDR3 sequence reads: CATSREGRQAGDTQYF. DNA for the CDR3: TGTGCCACCAGCAGAGAGGGAAGACAGGCCGGAGATACGCAGTATTTT.

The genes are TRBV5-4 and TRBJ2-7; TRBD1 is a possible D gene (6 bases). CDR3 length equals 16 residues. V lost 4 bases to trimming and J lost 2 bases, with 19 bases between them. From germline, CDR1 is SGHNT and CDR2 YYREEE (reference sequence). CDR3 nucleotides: TGTGCCAGCAGCCGGTGGGGACAACGGGTCGCCTACGAGCAGTACTTC. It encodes CASSRWGQRVAYEQYF.